This passage covers 8 T cell receptor beta chains from one sample sequenced in a study of blood T cells in healthy people across ages. Together with a sample-barcoded 5' primer, a J-beta primer mix was included in a second PCR lasting roughly 6 to 12 cycles. Using its own MiXCR run on the 5' RACE reads, TCRdb lists one record per CDR3 protein. This sample has 700,000 or so distinct CDR3 sequences, with 22% found just once. The sequencing sample was made of blood. These receptors all come from a man in his 70s in good health.

The CDR3 loop reads CASSGGGARAYEQYF. DNA of the CDR3: TGTGCCAGCAGCGGGGGGGGCGCCAGGGCCTACGAGCAGTACTTC. The chain combines TRBV11-2 with TRBJ2-7; D might be TRBD2 (7 bases). V was pared by 5 bases and J by 2 bases, with 16 bases between. The CDR3 runs 15 residues. In germline, CDR1 is SGHAT, CDR2 FQNNGV.

The sample holds a few counts of this clonotype. The V gene is TRBV6-2 or TRBV6-3, the J gene TRBJ1-5, with D possibly TRBD1 on 5 matching bases. The V end lost 6 bases, the J end lost 6 bases, and 15 bases lay between the germline ends. The CDR3 covers 14 residues. From germline, CDR1 is MNHEY and CDR2 SVGEGT. CDR3 in DNA: TGTGCCAGCAGCAGGGACTCGGACGTTCAGCCCCAGCATTTT. It specifies CASSRDSDVQPQHF.

This clonotype was seen at least ten times. The rearrangement uses TRBV5-1 and TRBJ2-5; D call uncertain. Trimming removed 4 bases from V and 4 bases from J, with 14 bases in between. The germline V gene has CDR1 SGHRS and CDR2 YFSETQ. The CDR3 length is 14 residues. CDR3 sequence: CASSETGGLETQYF. The CDR3 nucleotides read TGCGCCAGCAGCGAGACTGGTGGTTTAGAGACCCAGTACTTC.

This clonotype was detected a few times. The chain combines TRBV5-1 with TRBJ2-2, with D unresolved. V was pared by 0 bases and J by 14 bases, with 11 bases between. CDR1 and CDR2 (germline): SGHRS, YFSETQ. The CDR3 extends over 12 amino acids. CDR3 in amino acids: CASSLEAYRLFF. CDR3 nucleotides: TGCGCCAGCAGCTTGGAAGCGTATCGACTGTTTTTT.

This sequence joins TRBV20-1 and TRBJ2-7; no firm D call. Germline V CDR1 and CDR2: DFQATT, SNEGSKA (reference sequence). This CDR3 comprises 15 residues. Trimming cost V 6 bases and J 2 bases, with 20 bases left between them. The CDR3 bases are TGCAGTGCCTCATCCCCGGGCCGAACTCCCTACGAGCAGTACTTC. Translated, it gives CSASSPGRTPYEQYF.

This clonotype was picked up a small number of times. This chain joins TRBV5-5 and TRBJ1-1, with D perhaps TRBD1 (6 bases). V lost 2 bases, J lost 5 bases, and 13 bases lay in between. Germline V lookup: CDR1 SGHKS, CDR2 YYEKEE (reference sequence). There are 14 residues in the CDR3. The CDR3 here is CASSLEGGRTEAFF. Here the CDR3 DNA reads TGTGCCAGCAGCTTAGAAGGGGGGCGGACTGAAGCTTTCTTT.

The rearrangement uses TRBV5-8 and TRBJ2-5; no firm D call. The CDR3 runs to 12 residues. Trimming stripped 6 bases from V and 2 bases from J, with 8 bases between. Germline assignment: CDR1 SGHTS and CDR2 YDEGEE. The CDR3 DNA reads TGTGCCAGCAAAGTACAACAAGAGACCCAGTACTTC. It encodes CASKVQQETQYF.

This clonotype was seen only a few times. The chain joins TRBV18 to TRBJ2-5; no definite D call. The end of the DNA fits TRBJ2-7 better, so the J call may be wrong. This CDR3 is 12 amino acids long. Germline CDR1 and CDR2: KGHSH and LQKENI. In nucleotides, the CDR3 is TGTGCCAGCTCACCTAATCCCTACGAGCAGTACGTC. It yields the protein CASSPNPYEQYV.